The 5 T cell receptor beta chains given below trace back to one sample, sequenced in a study of blood T cell repertoires in COVID-19 (dated by TCRdb to the early 2020s). To prepare the library, the immunoSEQ multiplex PCR assay was applied. Imported from immuneACCESS, the table was reduced by TCRdb to in-frame sequences with V and J called. These copies leave out some clones; in studies compared against another copy, an unresolved V gene accounts for under half, and the cause of the remainder is not known. This sample is represented by under 300,000 clones; roughly 88% of them were singletons. Clones ranked in the top ten supply 2% to 2.5% of the sample. Input material: peripheral blood. Receptor source: a man aged 35 to 55 who had recovered from COVID-19.

This clone came up a few times. This chain joins TRBV2 and TRBJ2-1; TRBD2 matches at 8 bases. The CDR3 sequence is 16 residues long. With 2 bases clipped from V and 7 bases from J, the junction kept 10 bases outside the gene matches. Per germline, CDR1 SNHLY and CDR2 FYNNEI. Here the CDR3 DNA reads TGTGCCAGCAGTGAATCGGGGGGGAGGGCCAGGAATGAGCAGTTCTTC. This encodes CASSESGGRARNEQFF.

V is TRBV29-1 and J is TRBJ2-5; D gene uncertain. The CDR3 spans 14 residues. V lost 5 bases and J 7 bases, leaving 20 bases between the germline ends. CDR1 is SQVTM and CDR2 is ANQGSEA in the germline V gene. CDR3 coding DNA: TGCAGCGTTCAGAAAGATAGACTGGAGATGACCCAGTACTTC. Amino acid sequence: CSVQKDRLEMTQYF.

The chain joins TRBV30 to TRBJ2-7; 11 bases align to TRBD1. The trim removed 2 bases at V and 1 base at J, leaving 7 bases unmatched. Germline V gene lookup returns CDR1 GTSNPN and CDR2 SVGIG (reference sequence). The CDR3 consists of 16 residues. CDR3 region: CAWSRGTGGTSYEQYF. In DNA, the CDR3 is TGTGCCTGGAGTAGGGGGACAGGGGGGACTTCCTACGAGCAGTACTTC.

The rearrangement joins TRBV7-9 to TRBJ2-7, with TRBD1 as a possible D gene (7 bases). CDR1 and CDR2 (germline): SEHNR, FQNEAQ (reference sequence). This CDR3 comprises 12 residues. The germline V and J ends were trimmed by 8 bases and 3 bases, with 11 bases remaining between them. CDR3: CASSGGSYEQYF. CDR3 in DNA: TGTGCCAGCTCAGGGGGGAGCTACGAGCAGTACTTC.

The V and J genes are TRBV18 and TRBJ1-4, with 9 positions matching TRBD1. The V gene's germline CDR1 is KGHSH and CDR2 LQKENI. The CDR3 contains 16 residues. Losses at the gene ends were 6 bases for V and 8 bases for J; bases not matched to a gene: 13. Here the CDR3 reads CASSGLSGQGLEKLFF. CDR3 DNA: TGTGCCAGCTCCGGGCTGTCGGGACAGGGCCTGGAAAAACTGTTTTTT.